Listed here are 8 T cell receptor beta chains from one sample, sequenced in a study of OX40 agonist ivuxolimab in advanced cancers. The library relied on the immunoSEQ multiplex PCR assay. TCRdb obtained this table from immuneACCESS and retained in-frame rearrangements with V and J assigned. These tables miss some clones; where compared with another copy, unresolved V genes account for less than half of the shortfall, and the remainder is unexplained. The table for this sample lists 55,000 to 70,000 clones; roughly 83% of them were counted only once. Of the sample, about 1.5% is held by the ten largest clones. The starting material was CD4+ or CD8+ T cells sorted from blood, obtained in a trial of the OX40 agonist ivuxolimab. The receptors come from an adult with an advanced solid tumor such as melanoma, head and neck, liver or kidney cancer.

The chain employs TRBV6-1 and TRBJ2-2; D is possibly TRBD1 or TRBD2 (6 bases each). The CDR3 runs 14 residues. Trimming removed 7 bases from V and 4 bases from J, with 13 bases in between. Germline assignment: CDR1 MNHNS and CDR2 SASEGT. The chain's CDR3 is CASIGGRSTGELFF. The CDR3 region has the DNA TGTGCCAGCATAGGGGGGAGGAGCACCGGGGAGCTGTTTTTT.

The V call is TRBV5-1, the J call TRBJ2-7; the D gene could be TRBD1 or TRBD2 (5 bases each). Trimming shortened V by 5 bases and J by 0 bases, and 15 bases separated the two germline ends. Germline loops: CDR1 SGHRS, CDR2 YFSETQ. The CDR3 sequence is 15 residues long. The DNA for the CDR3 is TGCGCCAGCAGTCAATCGGCAGGGAGCTCCTACGAGCAGTACTTC. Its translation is CASSQSAGSSYEQYF.

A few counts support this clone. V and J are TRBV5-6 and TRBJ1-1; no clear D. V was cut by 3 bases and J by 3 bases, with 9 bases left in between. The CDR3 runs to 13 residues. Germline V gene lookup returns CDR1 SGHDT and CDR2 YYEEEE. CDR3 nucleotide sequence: TGTGCCAGCAGCTCGATGGTTGACACTGAAGCTTTCTTT. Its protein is CASSSMVDTEAFF.

The chain's CDR3 is CAWSPGLPLPSGANVLTF. Written as DNA, the CDR3 is TGTGCCTGGAGTCCAGGACTGCCCCTCCCCTCTGGGGCCAACGTCCTGACTTTC. V usage is TRBV30 and J usage is TRBJ2-6; D is possibly TRBD2 (5 bases). Trimming left V 2 bases short and J 0 bases short, with 17 bases between. This CDR3 region has 18 residues. Per germline, CDR1 GTSNPN and CDR2 SVGIG (reference sequence).

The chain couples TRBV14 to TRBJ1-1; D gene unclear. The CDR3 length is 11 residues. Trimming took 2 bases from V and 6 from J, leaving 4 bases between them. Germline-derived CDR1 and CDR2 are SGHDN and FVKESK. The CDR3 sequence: CASSQKSEAFF. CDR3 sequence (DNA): TGTGCCAGCAGCCAAAAATCTGAAGCTTTCTTT.

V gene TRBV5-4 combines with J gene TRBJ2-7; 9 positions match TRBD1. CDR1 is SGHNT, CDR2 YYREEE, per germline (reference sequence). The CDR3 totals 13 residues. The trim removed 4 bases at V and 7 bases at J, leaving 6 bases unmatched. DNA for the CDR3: TGTGCCAGCAGCCGACAGGGGGTCAGGGAGCAGTACTTC. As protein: CASSRQGVREQYF.

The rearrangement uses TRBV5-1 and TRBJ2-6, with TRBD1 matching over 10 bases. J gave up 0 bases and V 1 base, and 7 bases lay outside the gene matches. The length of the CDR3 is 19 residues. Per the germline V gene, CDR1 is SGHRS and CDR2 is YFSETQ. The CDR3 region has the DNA TGCGCCAGCAGCTTGTATCGGACAGGGGGACTCTCTGGGGCCAACGTCCTGACTTTC. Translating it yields CASSLYRTGGLSGANVLTF. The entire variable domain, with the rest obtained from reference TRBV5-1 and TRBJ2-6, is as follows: KAGVTQTPRYLIKTRGQQVTLSCSPISGHRSVSWYQQTPGQGLQFLFEYFSETQRNKGNFPGRFSGRQFSNSRSEMNVSTLELGDSALYLCASSLYRTGGLSGANVLTFGAGSRLTVL.

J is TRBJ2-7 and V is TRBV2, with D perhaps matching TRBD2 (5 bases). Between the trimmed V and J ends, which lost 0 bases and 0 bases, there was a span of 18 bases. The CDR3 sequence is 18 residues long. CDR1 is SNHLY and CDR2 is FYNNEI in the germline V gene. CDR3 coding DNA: TGTGCCAGCAGTGAAGCGCTAGCCCCAACTGCAGGCTCCTACGAGCAGTACTTC. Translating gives CASSEALAPTAGSYEQYF. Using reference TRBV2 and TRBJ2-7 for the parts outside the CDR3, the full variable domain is EPEVTQTPSHQVTQMGQEVILRCVPISNHLYFYWYRQILGQKVEFLVSFYNNEISEKSEIFDDQFSVERPDGSNFTLKIRSTKLEDSAMYFCASSEALAPTAGSYEQYFGPGTRLTVT.